This T cell receptor beta chain was sequenced in a study of blood T cell repertoires in COVID-19. The overall study: Italy, Spain and the United States were the sources of the convalescent and acute COVID-19 samples.

Sequencing was performed with immunoSEQ multiplex PCR; in TCRdb, only in-frame clones are kept and a portion is missing. This sample carries about 240,000 clones, about 80% of them seen once, and the ten largest clones take over 8%. Trimming cost V 6 bases and J 6 bases; bases outside gene matches: 11. Germline lookup yields CDR1 SQVTM and CDR2 ANQGSEA. This CDR3 is built from 13 residues. The clonotype originates from a woman aged 80 or over with acute or convalescent COVID-19. Input material: peripheral blood. This chain links TRBV29-1 with TRBJ2-7; the match to TRBD2 covers 7 bases. The CDR3 spells CSVSNGGTGEQYF. Here the CDR3 DNA reads TGCAGCGTCTCAAACGGGGGGACCGGCGAGCAGTACTTC.